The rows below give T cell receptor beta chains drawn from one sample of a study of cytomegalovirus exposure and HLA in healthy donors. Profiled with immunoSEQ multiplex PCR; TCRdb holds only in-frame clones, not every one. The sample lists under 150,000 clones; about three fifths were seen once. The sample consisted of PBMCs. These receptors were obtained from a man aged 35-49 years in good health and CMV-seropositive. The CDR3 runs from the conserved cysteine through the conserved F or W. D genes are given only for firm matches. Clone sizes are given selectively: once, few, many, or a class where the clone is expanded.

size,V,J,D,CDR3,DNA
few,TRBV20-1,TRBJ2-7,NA,CSASPSREQYF,TGCAGTGCTAGCCCCTCTAGAGAGCAGTACTTC
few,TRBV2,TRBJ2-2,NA,CASGRASTGELFF,TGTGCCAGCGGCAGGGCTTCCACCGGGGAGCTGTTTTTT
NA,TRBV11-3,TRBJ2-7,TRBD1,CASSPGEGASSYEQYF,TGTGCCAGCAGCCCCGGTGAGGGGGCCAGCTCCTACGAGCAGTACTTC
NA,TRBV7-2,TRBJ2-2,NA,CASSSLPAGRDGELFF,TGTGCCAGCAGCTCCTTACCGGCAGGGCGGGACGGGGAGCTGTTTTTT
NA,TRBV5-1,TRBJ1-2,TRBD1,CASSLSQGGYGYTF,TGCGCCAGCAGCTTAAGTCAGGGGGGCTATGGCTACACCTTC
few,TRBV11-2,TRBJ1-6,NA,CASSLVRGNSPLHF,TGTGCCAGCAGCTTAGTGCGGGGAAATTCACCCCTCCACTTT
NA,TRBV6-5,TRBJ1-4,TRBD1,CASRRQGVREKLFF,TGTGCCAGCAGACGACAGGGCGTTAGAGAAAAACTGTTTTTT
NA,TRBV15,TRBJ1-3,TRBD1,CATSRDGQGPSTIYF,TGTGCCACCAGCAGAGATGGACAGGGGCCCTCCACCATATATTTT
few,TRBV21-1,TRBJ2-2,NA,CASSKEGGEPGELFF,TGTGCCAGCAGCAAAGAAGGCGGCGAACCCGGGGAGCTGTTTTTT
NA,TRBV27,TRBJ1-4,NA,CASSFSPADSINEKLFF,TGTGCCAGCAGTTTTTCGCCAGCGGACAGCATTAATGAAAAACTGTTTTTT
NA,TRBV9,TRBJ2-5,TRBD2,CASTQGPGGWGETQYF,TGTGCCAGCACTCAGGGACCGGGAGGTTGGGGAGAGACCCAGTACTTC
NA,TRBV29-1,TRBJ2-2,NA,CSVARPGAGELFF,TGCAGCGTTGCCCGTCCGGGGGCCGGGGAGCTGTTTTTT
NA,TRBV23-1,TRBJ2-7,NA,CASSLYEQYF,TGCGCCAGCAGTCTATACGAGCAGTACTTC
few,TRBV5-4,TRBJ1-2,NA,CASSGAGVGANYGYTF,TGTGCCAGCAGCGGAGCAGGGGTCGGGGCGAACTATGGCTACACCTTC
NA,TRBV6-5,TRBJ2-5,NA,CASSLDPSYRETQYF,TGTGCCAGCAGCTTGGACCCCTCGTACAGGGAGACCCAGTACTTC
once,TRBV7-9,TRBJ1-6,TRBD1,CASSDRQGLNSPLHF,TGTGCCAGCAGCGATCGACAGGGCCTAAATTCACCCCTCCACTTT
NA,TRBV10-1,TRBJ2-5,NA,CASSATGTKGGQYF,TGCGCCAGCAGTGCTACAGGGACGAAGGGTGGCCAGTACTTC
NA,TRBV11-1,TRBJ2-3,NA,CASSLAISSGTQYF,TGTGCCAGCAGCTTAGCTATTTCTTCCGGGACGCAGTATTTT
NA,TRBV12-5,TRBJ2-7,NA,CASGFDTDRQYF,TGTGCTAGTGGTTTCGATACGGACAGGCAGTACTTC
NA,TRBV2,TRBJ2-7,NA,CASRERPVRIEQYF,TGTGCCAGCAGGGAGAGGCCTGTTAGAATCGAGCAGTACTTC
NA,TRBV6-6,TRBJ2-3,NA,CASSYKRTDTQYF,TGTGCCAGCAGTTATAAGCGCACAGATACGCAGTATTTT
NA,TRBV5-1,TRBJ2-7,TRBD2,CASSSAGGLYEQYF,TGCGCCAGCAGCTCCGCGGGGGGGCTCTACGAGCAGTACTTC
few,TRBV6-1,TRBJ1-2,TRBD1,CASSRGQYVGYTF,TGTGCCAGCAGCAGGGGGCAATATGTTGGCTACACCTTC
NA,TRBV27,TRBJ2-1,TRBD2,CASSLKPSGFTYNEQFF,TGTGCCAGTAGTCTTAAACCTAGCGGGTTCACCTACAATGAGCAGTTCTTC